The clone carrying this T cell receptor (beta chain) occurred a few times. The source of the sample is a study of cytomegalovirus exposure and HLA in healthy donors. PCR amplification relied on 60 Vbeta primers (plus 13 Jbeta primers). TCRdb's copy holds only in-frame clones and misses some; the assay was immunoSEQ multiplex PCR. The sample includes roughly 99,000 clones, around 80% of them seen just once. Trimming removed 4 bases from V and 1 base from J; junction bases left unmatched: 0. The germline V gene encodes CDR1 GTSNPN and CDR2 SVGIG (reference sequence). The CDR3 contains 13 residues. The chain recombines TRBV30 with TRBJ2-3; TRBD2 matches at 9 bases. The material sequenced was PBMCs. This clonotype was obtained from a male donor in good health and CMV-seropositive. The CDR3 is CAWKRGGTDTQYF. As DNA, the CDR3 is TGTGCCTGGAAGCGGGGGGGCACAGATACGCAGTATTTT.